This T cell receptor beta chain was captured by sequencing in a study of CD8 T cells in Susac syndrome. CD8+ and CD4+ T cells from blood underwent TCR beta sequencing, which was carried out in a high-throughput format. Relapsing-remitting disease, either stable or active, was present in the multiple sclerosis controls, who were treatment-naive patients. Reverse transcription of 0.5 to 1 ug RNA was performed with random hexamers. It was immunoSEQ multiplex PCR that amplified TCR beta CDR3 across 54 Vbeta and 13 Jbeta. Using its own MiXCR run on the immunoSEQ multiplex PCR reads, TCRdb lists one record per CDR3 protein. In the table there are hundreds of thousands of distinct CDR3 sequences, more than 70% of which are singletons. The sequencing sample was made of CD8+ T cells from PBMCs. This receptor was identified in a human donor with multiple sclerosis.

The DNA of the CDR3 is TGTGCCAGCAGGCCCCCACTGAGGAGCTCCTACGAGCAGTACTTC. Translation gives CASRPPLRSSYEQYF. The chain carries TRBV28 and TRBJ2-7; D gene uncertain. The CDR3 contains 15 residues. Germline V gene data show CDR1 as MDHEN and CDR2 as SYDVKM. Trimming shortened V by 6 bases and J by 0 bases, and 15 bases separated the two germline ends.